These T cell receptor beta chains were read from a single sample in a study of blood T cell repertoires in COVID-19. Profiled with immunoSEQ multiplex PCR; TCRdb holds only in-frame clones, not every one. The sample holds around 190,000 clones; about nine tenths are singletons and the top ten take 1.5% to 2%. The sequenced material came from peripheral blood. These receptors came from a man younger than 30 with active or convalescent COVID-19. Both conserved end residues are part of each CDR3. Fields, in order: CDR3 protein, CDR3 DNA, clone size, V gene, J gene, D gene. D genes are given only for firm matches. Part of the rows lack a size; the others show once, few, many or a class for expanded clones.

cdr3_aa: CASSSLRGNNEQFF
cdr3_nt: TGTGCCAGCAGCTCCCTCCGGGGAAACAATGAGCAGTTCTTC
clone_size: NA
v_call: TRBV7-3
j_call: TRBJ2-1
d_call: NA

cdr3_aa: CASSSQGITGELFF
cdr3_nt: TGTGCCAGTAGTTCACAGGGAATCACCGGGGAGCTGTTTTTT
clone_size: NA
v_call: TRBV19
j_call: TRBJ2-2
d_call: NA

cdr3_aa: CASSLTGTGGYEQYF
cdr3_nt: TGCGCCAGCAGCCTAACCGGGACAGGGGGCTACGAGCAGTACTTC
clone_size: NA
v_call: TRBV5-1
j_call: TRBJ2-7
d_call: TRBD1

cdr3_aa: CASSDVYRGRSPLHF
cdr3_nt: TGTGCCAGCAGTGATGTTTACAGGGGGCGGTCACCCCTCCACTTT
clone_size: NA
v_call: TRBV6-1
j_call: TRBJ1-6
d_call: TRBD1

cdr3_aa: CASSLVRGGYEQYF
cdr3_nt: TGTGCCAGCAGCTTAGTCCGGGGGGGCTACGAGCAGTACTTC
clone_size: NA
v_call: TRBV11-1
j_call: TRBJ2-7
d_call: TRBD2

cdr3_aa: CASSNSRRAVSGNTIYF
cdr3_nt: TGTGCCAGCAGCAACTCGCGCAGGGCGGTATCTGGAAACACCATATATTTT
clone_size: once
v_call: TRBV21-1
j_call: TRBJ1-3
d_call: NA

cdr3_aa: CASSPLQGGGAKNIQYF
cdr3_nt: TGTGCCAGCTCACCACTACAGGGGGGTGGTGCCAAAAACATTCAGTACTTC
clone_size: NA
v_call: TRBV18
j_call: TRBJ2-4
d_call: TRBD1

cdr3_aa: CASTNTGSPDTQYF
cdr3_nt: TGCGCCAGCACAAACACAGGGTCCCCAGATACGCAGTATTTT
clone_size: NA
v_call: TRBV5-1
j_call: TRBJ2-3
d_call: NA

cdr3_aa: CASSLTTGVSYEQYF
cdr3_nt: TGTGCCAGCAGTTTAACTACAGGGGTCTCCTACGAGCAGTACTTC
clone_size: NA
v_call: TRBV27
j_call: TRBJ2-7
d_call: TRBD1

cdr3_aa: CASSLLYGDTQYF
cdr3_nt: TGTGCCAGCAGTTTATTATACGGAGATACGCAGTATTTT
clone_size: NA
v_call: TRBV28
j_call: TRBJ2-3
d_call: NA

cdr3_aa: CASSPDSNGGYTF
cdr3_nt: TGTGCCAGTAGTCCCGACTCGAATGGGGGCTACACCTTC
clone_size: few
v_call: TRBV19
j_call: TRBJ1-2
d_call: NA

cdr3_aa: CASRSSGGSEQFF
cdr3_nt: TGTGCCAGTAGGAGTTCGGGGGGCAGTGAGCAGTTCTTC
clone_size: NA
v_call: TRBV19
j_call: TRBJ2-1
d_call: NA

cdr3_aa: CASRVTGGSYEQYF
cdr3_nt: TGTGCCAGCAGAGTTACAGGGGGCTCCTACGAGCAGTACTTC
clone_size: NA
v_call: TRBV2
j_call: TRBJ2-7
d_call: TRBD1

cdr3_aa: CAWSRQGTGNTIYF
cdr3_nt: TGTGCCTGGAGTCGACAGGGGACTGGAAACACCATATATTTT
clone_size: NA
v_call: TRBV30
j_call: TRBJ1-3
d_call: TRBD1

cdr3_aa: CASSKRARLLWGNTIYF
cdr3_nt: TGTGCCAGCAGCAAGAGGGCACGTCTTCTGTGGGGAAACACCATATATTTT
clone_size: NA
v_call: TRBV21-1
j_call: TRBJ1-3
d_call: NA

cdr3_aa: CASSQGLADISTDTQYF
cdr3_nt: TGCGCCAGCAGCCAAGGACTAGCGGATATATCCACAGATACGCAGTATTTT
clone_size: NA
v_call: TRBV4-3
j_call: TRBJ2-3
d_call: TRBD2

cdr3_aa: CASSSPAVSGNTIYF
cdr3_nt: TGTGCCAGCAGTAGCCCTGCGGTATCTGGAAACACCATATATTTT
clone_size: NA
v_call: TRBV6-2/TRBV6-3
j_call: TRBJ1-3
d_call: NA

cdr3_aa: CASSQGFGAAYEQYF
cdr3_nt: TGTGCCAGCAGCCAAGGGTTTGGGGCCGCCTACGAGCAGTACTTC
clone_size: NA
v_call: TRBV3-1/TRBV3-2
j_call: TRBJ2-7
d_call: NA

cdr3_aa: CASSVGVNTEAFF
cdr3_nt: TGTGCCAGCAGTGTAGGGGTGAACACTGAAGCTTTCTTT
clone_size: NA
v_call: TRBV2
j_call: TRBJ1-1
d_call: NA

cdr3_aa: CASSQGRGYGYTF
cdr3_nt: TGTGCCAGCAGCCAAGGGAGGGGCTATGGCTACACCTTC
clone_size: NA
v_call: TRBV3-1/TRBV3-2
j_call: TRBJ1-2
d_call: NA

cdr3_aa: CASSLDLGGASGNTIYF
cdr3_nt: TGTGCCAGCAGCTTAGATCTTGGGGGGGCTTCTGGAAACACCATATATTTT
clone_size: NA
v_call: TRBV7-9
j_call: TRBJ1-3
d_call: NA

cdr3_aa: CASSQVSTGLPPYGYTF
cdr3_nt: TGTGCCAGCAGCCAAGTGTCAACAGGCCTTCCTCCCTATGGCTACACCTTC
clone_size: NA
v_call: TRBV3-1/TRBV3-2
j_call: TRBJ1-2
d_call: NA

cdr3_aa: CASSGTGGLQPQHF
cdr3_nt: TGTGCCAGCAGTGGAACAGGGGGCCTTCAGCCCCAGCATTTT
clone_size: NA
v_call: TRBV25-1
j_call: TRBJ1-5
d_call: TRBD1

cdr3_aa: CASSELAGYGTDTQYF
cdr3_nt: TGTGCCAGCAGTGAACTAGCGGGATATGGCACAGATACGCAGTATTTT
clone_size: once
v_call: TRBV6-1
j_call: TRBJ2-3
d_call: TRBD2

cdr3_aa: CASSPGLAGSYEQYF
cdr3_nt: TGTGCCAGCAGCCCGGGGCTAGCGGGCTCCTACGAGCAGTACTTC
clone_size: few
v_call: TRBV3-1/TRBV3-2
j_call: TRBJ2-7
d_call: TRBD2

cdr3_aa: CASSYNRGGFGYEQYF
cdr3_nt: TGTGCCAGCAGTTACAACCGTGGGGGGTTCGGGTACGAGCAGTACTTC
clone_size: NA
v_call: TRBV6-5
j_call: TRBJ2-7
d_call: NA

cdr3_aa: CASSDRDYGYTF
cdr3_nt: TGTGCCAGCAGCGACCGGGACTATGGCTACACCTTC
clone_size: NA
v_call: TRBV11-1
j_call: TRBJ1-2
d_call: NA

cdr3_aa: CASSLAIEANTEAFF
cdr3_nt: TGTGCCAGCAGCTTAGCCATCGAAGCGAACACTGAAGCTTTCTTT
clone_size: few
v_call: TRBV7-9
j_call: TRBJ1-1
d_call: NA

cdr3_aa: CATKFFVSGFYNSPLHF
cdr3_nt: TGTGCCACCAAATTCTTCGTTTCCGGGTTCTATAATTCACCCCTCCACTTT
clone_size: NA
v_call: TRBV24-1
j_call: TRBJ1-6
d_call: NA

cdr3_aa: CAWSKTRGRPNEKLFF
cdr3_nt: TGTGCCTGGAGTAAAACTAGGGGGCGGCCTAATGAAAAACTGTTTTTT
clone_size: NA
v_call: TRBV30
j_call: TRBJ1-4
d_call: TRBD1

cdr3_aa: CASSSRNEKLFF
cdr3_nt: TGTGCCAGCAGTTCGAGAAATGAAAAACTGTTTTTT
clone_size: NA
v_call: TRBV27
j_call: TRBJ1-4
d_call: NA

cdr3_aa: CASSEAMGGTTDTQYF
cdr3_nt: TGTGCCAGCAGTGAAGCGATGGGAGGTACGACAGATACGCAGTATTTT
clone_size: NA
v_call: TRBV2
j_call: TRBJ2-3
d_call: NA

cdr3_aa: CASSLFSGQGTYEQYF
cdr3_nt: TGTGCCAGCAGTTTATTTTCGGGACAAGGTACCTACGAGCAGTACTTC
clone_size: NA
v_call: TRBV28
j_call: TRBJ2-7
d_call: NA

cdr3_aa: CASSLVTGPGELFF
cdr3_nt: TGTGCCAGCAGCTTAGTAACAGGGCCCGGGGAGCTGTTTTTT
clone_size: NA
v_call: TRBV7-9
j_call: TRBJ2-2
d_call: NA

cdr3_aa: CASSFSGGNEQYF
cdr3_nt: TGTGCCAGTAGTTTTAGCGGGGGCAACGAGCAGTACTTC
clone_size: few
v_call: TRBV19
j_call: TRBJ2-7
d_call: TRBD2

cdr3_aa: CASSFRQGNTNRDTQYF
cdr3_nt: TGTGCCAGTAGTTTCCGACAGGGAAACACAAATAGAGATACGCAGTATTTT
clone_size: NA
v_call: TRBV19
j_call: TRBJ2-3
d_call: TRBD1

cdr3_aa: CASSQDGRSSSRAGELFF
cdr3_nt: TGTGCCAGCAGCCAAGACGGTCGGTCTAGTTCACGCGCCGGGGAGCTGTTTTTT
clone_size: NA
v_call: TRBV4-2
j_call: TRBJ2-2
d_call: NA

cdr3_aa: CASSQEGTGAGNTIYF
cdr3_nt: TGCGCCAGCAGCCAAGAAGGGACAGGGGCTGGAAACACCATATATTTT
clone_size: NA
v_call: TRBV4-1
j_call: TRBJ1-3
d_call: TRBD1

cdr3_aa: CASSRRPALNTEAFF
cdr3_nt: TGTGCCAGCTCACGGCGGCCAGCATTGAACACTGAAGCTTTCTTT
clone_size: few
v_call: TRBV18
j_call: TRBJ1-1
d_call: NA

cdr3_aa: CAISEPAREQFF
cdr3_nt: TGTGCCATCAGTGAGCCCGCCCGGGAGCAGTTCTTC
clone_size: NA
v_call: TRBV10-3
j_call: TRBJ2-1
d_call: NA

cdr3_aa: CASSPGLAEFRETQYF
cdr3_nt: TGTGCCAGCAGTCCGGGACTAGCAGAGTTCCGGGAGACCCAGTACTTC
clone_size: NA
v_call: TRBV2
j_call: TRBJ2-5
d_call: TRBD2

cdr3_aa: CASSITRVDGYTF
cdr3_nt: TGTGCCAGTAGTATAACCAGGGTCGATGGCTACACCTTC
clone_size: NA
v_call: TRBV19
j_call: TRBJ1-2
d_call: NA

cdr3_aa: CASSFWTGSSYEQYF
cdr3_nt: TGTGCCAGCAGCTTCTGGACAGGGAGCTCCTACGAGCAGTACTTC
clone_size: few
v_call: TRBV11-2
j_call: TRBJ2-7
d_call: TRBD1

cdr3_aa: CASSLTPVAQPQHF
cdr3_nt: TGTGCCAGTAGTCTTACACCAGTAGCCCAGCCCCAGCATTTT
clone_size: NA
v_call: TRBV19
j_call: TRBJ1-5
d_call: NA

cdr3_aa: CASRNLPESYGYTF
cdr3_nt: TGTGCCAGCAGAAACCTTCCCGAGAGCTATGGCTACACCTTC
clone_size: NA
v_call: TRBV27
j_call: TRBJ1-2
d_call: NA

cdr3_aa: CATSRTGESEQFF
cdr3_nt: TGTGCCACTAGCCGGACAGGGGAAAGTGAGCAGTTCTTC
clone_size: few
v_call: TRBV24-1
j_call: TRBJ2-1
d_call: TRBD1

cdr3_aa: CAWSTGVSDIQYF
cdr3_nt: TGTGCCTGGTCTACAGGGGTTTCGGACATTCAGTACTTC
clone_size: NA
v_call: TRBV30
j_call: TRBJ2-4
d_call: TRBD1

cdr3_aa: CASSFAEHYGYTF
cdr3_nt: TGTGCCAGCAGTTTTGCCGAGCACTATGGCTACACCTTC
clone_size: NA
v_call: TRBV12-3/TRBV12-4
j_call: TRBJ1-2
d_call: NA

cdr3_aa: CASSQWKGYEQYF
cdr3_nt: TGTGCCAGCAGCCAATGGAAGGGGTACGAGCAGTACTTC
clone_size: once
v_call: TRBV4-2
j_call: TRBJ2-7
d_call: NA

cdr3_aa: CASGPGAGEKLFF
cdr3_nt: TGTGCCAGCGGACCCGGGGCGGGAGAAAAACTGTTTTTT
clone_size: NA
v_call: TRBV12-3/TRBV12-4
j_call: TRBJ1-4
d_call: NA

cdr3_aa: CASSERTSTDTQYF
cdr3_nt: TGTGCCAGCAGTGAGCGGACTAGCACAGATACGCAGTATTTT
clone_size: NA
v_call: TRBV9
j_call: TRBJ2-3
d_call: NA